The 23 T cell receptor beta chains below come from one sample, sequenced in a study of CD8+CD57+ T cells in acquired aplastic anemia. Whoever was chosen for sequencing had shown CD8+CD57+ cell expansion by flow cytometry. The template used for profiling TCR beta VDJ and CDR3 was genomic DNA. From the reads, TCRdb called clonotypes with MiXCR, one entry per CDR3 protein. The table includes under 200,000 distinct CDR3 sequences, approximately 48% detected once. Input material: sorted CD4+, CD8+, or CD8+CD57+ T cells (not recorded which) from PBMCs. These receptors were taken from a human donor with aplastic anemia.

The chain couples TRBV25-1 to TRBJ2-5, with 16 positions matching TRBD2. Trimming took 6 bases from V and 4 from J; bases not matched to a gene: 11. From germline, CDR1 is MGHDK and CDR2 SYGVNS. The CDR3 length is 18 residues. CDR3 protein: CASSSPGTSGREGETQYF. Here the CDR3 DNA reads TGTGCCAGCAGCTCGCCCGGGACTAGCGGGAGGGAGGGAGAGACCCAGTACTTC.

The table lists this clonotype with many counts. The rearrangement joins TRBV29-1 to TRBJ1-2, with TRBD1 matching over 7 bases. The V gene end was trimmed by 6 bases and the J gene end by 7 bases; junction bases not matched to a gene: 8. CDR3 size: 12 residues. The V gene's germline CDR1 is SQVTM and CDR2 ANQGSEA. The CDR3 spells CSVLGQAPGYTF. As DNA, the CDR3 is TGCAGCGTACTCGGACAGGCCCCTGGCTACACCTTC.

The gene calls are TRBV7-9 and TRBJ2-1; 7 nucleotides align to TRBD2. Germline V lookup: CDR1 SEHNR, CDR2 FQNEAQ (reference sequence). This CDR3 has 12 residues. V lost 6 bases, J lost 6 bases, and 2 bases stayed unmatched. The CDR3 loop reads CASRGGSNEQFF. CDR3 DNA: TGTGCCAGCAGGGGCGGGAGCAATGAGCAGTTCTTC.

The chain uses TRBV20-1 and TRBJ2-3; TRBD2 matches at 11 bases. V shed 3 bases and J 3 bases; nucleotides not matched to a gene: 11. The CDR3 is 17 residues long. CDR1 is DFQATT, CDR2 SNEGSKA, per germline (reference sequence). The CDR3 reads CSARNSGRAFFTDTQYF. DNA of the CDR3: TGCAGTGCTAGGAATAGCGGGAGGGCTTTTTTTACAGATACGCAGTATTTT.

There are many counts of this clonotype. This sequence joins TRBV20-1 and TRBJ2-7, with 10 nucleotides matching TRBD1. With 3 bases clipped from V and 10 bases from J, the junction kept 12 bases outside the gene matches. The CDR3 is 14 amino acids. Germline V gives CDR1 DFQATT, CDR2 SNEGSKA (reference sequence). Written as DNA, the CDR3 is TGCAGTGCTAGGCCCCCGGGACAGGGGCCAGTCCAGTACTTC. It is translated as CSARPPGQGPVQYF.

The chain links TRBV11-2 to TRBJ2-3; D may match TRBD1 or TRBD2 (5 bases each). V was cut by 1 base and J by 0 bases, with 14 bases left in between. Germline V lookup: CDR1 SGHAT, CDR2 FQNNGV. CDR3 length: 17 residues. CDR3 region: CASSLVGWGSSTDTQYF. In DNA form, the CDR3 reads TGTGCCAGCAGCTTAGTAGGGTGGGGGTCTAGCACAGATACGCAGTATTTT.

The table lists this clonotype with many counts. V and J are TRBV19 and TRBJ2-1; D is ambiguous. This CDR3 spans 15 amino acids. V lost 2 bases and J 3 bases, leaving 11 bases between the germline ends. Per the germline V gene, CDR1 is LNHDA and CDR2 is SQIVND (reference sequence). CDR3 in amino acids: CASSISTALYNEQFF. The DNA for the CDR3 is TGTGCCAGTAGTATAAGTACGGCCCTCTACAATGAGCAGTTCTTC.

In its sample, this clonotype was seen a few times. J is TRBJ2-7 and V is TRBV7-3; D unclear. Germline CDR1 SGHTA, CDR2 FQGTGA. Trimming took off 1 base at V and 5 bases at J, with 6 bases between the two ends. This CDR3 spans 12 amino acids. The CDR3 spells CASSLIGHEQYF. The CDR3 DNA reads as TGTGCCAGCAGCTTAATTGGCCACGAGCAGTACTTC.

This clonotype was seen ten or more times. V gene TRBV10-3 combines with J gene TRBJ2-3; 9 nucleotides match TRBD1. Germline loops: CDR1 ENHRY, CDR2 SYGVKD. This CDR3 is built from 15 residues. The junction had 8 bases not matched to a gene; V was cut back by 10 bases and J by 0 bases. The CDR3, as DNA: TGTGCCACTCTAGGGACAGGGACAAGCACAGATACGCAGTATTTT. Its protein is CATLGTGTSTDTQYF.

This clonotype has at least ten counts. This chain connects TRBV12-3 or TRBV12-4 to TRBJ2-3; TRBD2 matches at 7 bases. The CDR3 length is 15 residues. V shed 1 base and J 1 base; nucleotides not matched to a gene: 2. The CDR3 DNA sequence: TGTGCCAGCAGTTTAGGGGCGGGGGGCACAGATACGCAGTATTTT. Its protein product is CASSLGAGGTDTQYF.

CDR3 sequence: CASSPPGAEAFF. The CDR3 coding sequence is TGTGCCAGCTCACCGCCAGGCGCTGAAGCTTTCTTT. The V call is TRBV18, the J call TRBJ1-1; D uncertain. Germline V gene data show CDR1 as KGHSH and CDR2 as LQKENI. V dropped 3 bases and J dropped 6 bases, with 8 bases sitting between them. The CDR3 length is 12 residues.

The rearrangement uses TRBV14 and TRBJ2-3; TRBD2 aligns across 11 bases. The trim removed 4 bases at V and 1 base at J, leaving 4 bases unmatched. This CDR3 has 16 amino acids. Germline V CDR1 and CDR2: SGHDN, FVKESK. The CDR3 nucleotides read TGTGCCAGCAGCCCCCTGACTAGCGGGGGCACAGATACGCAGTATTTT. Its protein product is CASSPLTSGGTDTQYF.

This clonotype has a count of ten or more. The chain recombines TRBV5-1 with TRBJ1-6, with D unresolved. Germline lookup yields CDR1 SGHRS and CDR2 YFSETQ. This CDR3 comprises 13 residues. Deletions cut 0 bases from V and 10 bases from J, with 8 bases between. The CDR3, as DNA: TGCGCCAGCAGCTTGGGTTCTGGCTCACCCCTCCACTTT. Its translation is CASSLGSGSPLHF.

CDR3 loop: CASSDRDSLPIYF. DNA of the CDR3: TGCGCCAGCAGTGACCGGGACAGTCTTCCCATATATTTT. V is TRBV10-2 and J is TRBJ1-3; 7 bases are shared with TRBD1. CDR1 is WSHSY and CDR2 is SAAADI in the germline V gene. The junction had 7 bases not matched to a gene; V was cut back by 3 bases and J by 11 bases. The length of the CDR3 is 13 residues.

This clonotype has at least ten counts. This sequence joins TRBV15 and TRBJ2-5, with TRBD2 identical over 7 bases. Trimming took 1 base from V and 2 from J; bases not matched to a gene: 7. Germline V gene lookup returns CDR1 LNHNV and CDR2 YYDKDF (reference sequence). This CDR3 is 16 amino acids long. DNA for the CDR3: TGTGCCACCAGCAGAGGGAGCGGGGCGAAACAAGAGACCCAGTACTTC. Its protein is CATSRGSGAKQETQYF.

This clonotype came up once. V usage is TRBV19 and J usage is TRBJ2-7; no clear D. V lost 5 bases and J 9 bases, leaving 17 bases between the germline ends. The CDR3 length is 13 residues. Germline assignment: CDR1 LNHDA and CDR2 SQIVND (reference sequence). The CDR3 here is CASSPQGRVGQYF. The CDR3 nucleotides are TGTGCCAGTAGTCCCCAAGGAAGGGTCGGGCAGTACTTC.

The CDR3 nucleotides are TGTGCCAGCAGCGTAGCTCTGGCGGGAGATGGCGAGCAGTACTTC. It codes for CASSVALAGDGEQYF. This sequence joins TRBV9 and TRBJ2-7, with 7 bases lining up with TRBD2. Losses at the gene ends were 0 bases for V and 6 bases for J; bases not matched to a gene: 9. CDR1 and CDR2 (germline): SGDLS, YYNGEE. CDR3 length: 15 residues.

This clonotype was seen ten or more times. This chain connects TRBV12-3 or TRBV12-4 to TRBJ2-1; weak D call: TRBD2 (5 bases). The CDR3 spans 14 residues. The germline V and J ends were trimmed by 3 bases and 9 bases, with 15 bases remaining between them. The CDR3 nucleotides read TGTGCCAGCAGTTTGCACCAGACTACTAGTGAGCAGTTCTTC. Translating gives CASSLHQTTSEQFF.

In this sample, this clonotype turned up many times. The chain has TRBV5-1 and TRBJ1-6; D is unclear. Germline V CDR1 and CDR2: SGHRS, YFSETQ. This CDR3 has 15 residues. Trimming removed 0 bases at V and 10 bases at J, with 14 bases between. The DNA of the CDR3 is TGCGCCAGCAGCTTGGGTCGAAAGAGATTCTCACCCCTCCACTTT. It encodes CASSLGRKRFSPLHF.

Details on this clonotype: Given a much more abundant clone one base away, this may be a read error. This chain links TRBV4-2 with TRBJ2-3, with 9 bases that match TRBD1. Germline assignment: CDR1 LGHNA and CDR2 YNFKEQ. The CDR3 is 16 amino acids. Here the CDR3 reads CASSVRTGASTETQYF. The CDR3 DNA sequence: TGTGCCAGCAGCGTAAGGACAGGGGCTAGCACAGAGACGCAGTATTTT.

The gene calls are TRBV7-9 and TRBJ2-7, with D possibly matching TRBD2 (6 bases). Germline V gene data show CDR1 as SEHNR and CDR2 as FQNEAQ (reference sequence). V shed 2 bases and J shed 0 bases, with 11 bases lying between them. The CDR3 totals 15 residues. The CDR3: CASSLYHGGSYEQYF. The CDR3 DNA sequence: TGTGCCAGCAGCTTATACCACGGGGGCTCCTACGAGCAGTACTTC.

The chain joins TRBV7-3 to TRBJ1-6, with D tentatively TRBD1 (6 bases). In germline, CDR1 is SGHTA, CDR2 FQGTGA. The CDR3 spans 14 residues. V shed 6 bases and J shed 4 bases, with 10 bases lying between them. The CDR3 DNA is TGTGCCAGCAGTGCGGACAGTTATAATTCACCCCTCCACTTT. Translating gives CASSADSYNSPLHF.

The CDR3 is CASSIGLAGKNEQFF. CDR3 DNA: TGTGCCAGCAGCATAGGACTAGCGGGGAAAAATGAGCAGTTCTTC. This chain joins TRBV7-3 and TRBJ2-1; TRBD2 agrees at 12 bases. CDR1 and CDR2 (germline): SGHTA, FQGTGA. The junction had 6 bases not matched to a gene; V was cut back by 5 bases and J by 7 bases. The CDR3 is 15 amino acids. Complete variable domain (other parts from reference TRBV7-3 and TRBJ2-1): GAGVSQTPSNKVTEKGKYVELRCDPISGHTALYWYRQSLGQGPEFLIYFQGTGAADDSGLPNDRFFAVRPEGSVSTLKIQRTERGDSAVYLCASSIGLAGKNEQFFGPGTRLTVL.